The 10 T cell receptor beta chains in this list originate from one sample, sequenced in a study of T cell responses to AZD1222 COVID-19 vaccine. This table comes from immunoSEQ multiplex PCR, and its TCRdb copy is limited to in-frame clones, with some not included. The sample consists of some 130,000 clones, more than 75% of them appearing once. Sequenced material: peripheral blood, taken on day 0 of AZD1222 vaccination. These receptors originate from an adult in good health.

The CDR3 is CASRDRDASYEQYF. The CDR3 nucleotides read TGTGCCAGCAGAGACCGGGACGCGTCCTACGAGCAGTACTTC. The chain links TRBV2 to TRBJ2-7; D is possibly TRBD1 or TRBD2 (5 bases each). The CDR3 spans 14 residues. Germline loops: CDR1 SNHLY, CDR2 FYNNEI. Trimming took off 6 bases at V and 1 base at J, with 13 bases between the two ends.

V and J are TRBV19 and TRBJ2-5; TRBD1 agrees at 10 bases. The germline V gene encodes CDR1 LNHDA and CDR2 SQIVND (reference sequence). V shed 4 bases, J shed 1 base, and the junction held 9 bases outside the gene matches. The CDR3 consists of 17 residues. The DNA for the CDR3 is TGTGCCAGTAGTACCTACCACCGGACAGGGGGCCAAGAGACCCAGTACTTC. Translated, it gives CASSTYHRTGGQETQYF. The variable domain in full, completed from reference TRBV19 and TRBJ2-5, reads DGGITQSPKYLFRKEGQNVTLSCEQNLNHDAMYWYRQDPGQGLRLIYYSQIVNDFQKGDIAEGYSVSREKKESFPLTVTSAQKNPTAFYLCASSTYHRTGGQETQYFGPGTRLLVL.

The chain recombines TRBV5-1 with TRBJ1-6; perhaps TRBD1 as D (5 bases). CDR1 is SGHRS, CDR2 YFSETQ, per germline. With 4 bases removed from V and 7 bases from J, the gap between germline ends came to 12 bases. This CDR3 region has 14 residues. The CDR3 DNA reads as TGCGCCAGCAGCGGAGGGGACTTAAATTCACCCCTCCACTTT. As protein: CASSGGDLNSPLHF.

This clone appeared a few times. CDR3 DNA: TGTGCCAGCAGCCAAGCAGATTCCTATAATTCACCCCTCCACTTT. Amino acids: CASSQADSYNSPLHF. V gene TRBV14 combines with J gene TRBJ1-6, with D uncertain. CDR1 and CDR2 from the germline V gene are SGHDN and FVKESK. CDR3 length: 15 residues. V was cut by 1 base and J by 1 base, with 5 bases left in between.

The chain carries TRBV7-8 and TRBJ1-2; maybe TRBD1 (5 bases). Germline V gene sequence: CDR1 SGHVS, CDR2 FQNEAQ. The CDR3 is 14 residues long. Trimming removed 0 bases at V and 7 bases at J, with 12 bases between. The CDR3 reads CASSLAEWQGGYTF. CDR3 in DNA: TGTGCCAGCAGCTTAGCAGAGTGGCAGGGTGGCTACACCTTC.

V usage is TRBV10-3 and J usage is TRBJ1-2, with no clear D. V lost 0 bases to trimming and J lost 7 bases, with 12 bases between them. Germline CDR1 ENHRY, CDR2 SYGVKD. The CDR3 totals 14 residues. The CDR3 DNA reads TGTGCCATCAGTGAGTCGCAAGGGATCGGTGGCTACACCTTC. It yields the protein CAISESQGIGGYTF.

CDR3 sequence: CASSQVSGFDEQYF. As DNA, the CDR3 is TGCGCCAGCAGCCAAGTATCAGGGTTCGACGAGCAGTACTTC. The chain is built from TRBV4-1 and TRBJ2-7, with a possible D match to TRBD1 (5 bases). The CDR3 has 14 amino acids. In germline, CDR1 is MGHRA, CDR2 YSYEKL. V lost 1 base and J lost 5, with 12 bases in between.

The J gene is TRBJ1-1, the V gene TRBV9, with a weak D call TRBD1 (5 bases). Germline-derived CDR1 and CDR2 are SGDLS and YYNGEE. CDR3 length: 18 amino acids. V dropped 0 bases and J dropped 0 bases, with 18 bases sitting between them. This chain's CDR3 is CASSVDRGLGSLNTEAFF. CDR3 DNA sequence: TGTGCCAGCAGCGTAGATCGGGGACTCGGGTCCCTGAACACTGAAGCTTTCTTT.

V is TRBV4-2 and J is TRBJ1-2; TRBD1 is a possible D gene (5 bases). The CDR3 runs 18 residues. Trimming removed 4 bases at V and 14 bases at J, with 35 bases between. Germline CDR1 reads LGHNA; CDR2 reads YNFKEQ. This CDR3 reads CASSLYDSKTRSGVGETF. CDR3 coding DNA: TGTGCCAGCAGCCTATACGACAGCAAAACGAGGTCCGGTGTGGGGGAGACCTTC.

V is TRBV12-5 and J is TRBJ2-5; 7 bases are a match to TRBD1. From germline, CDR1 is LGHNT and CDR2 FRNRAP. V was pared by 1 base and J by 2 bases, with 4 bases of the junction left unmatched. This CDR3 is 15 amino acids long. The CDR3 sequence is CASGLGGTVQETQYF. CDR3 nucleotide sequence: TGTGCTAGTGGTTTGGGGGGGACAGTTCAAGAGACCCAGTACTTC.